The clone carrying this T cell receptor beta chain was observed at least ten times. Antigen unknown. The sample belongs to a study of T-cell reconstitution after alpha-beta-depleted transplantation in children. The CDR3 runs to 15 residues. Germline values: CDR1 SGHRS, CDR2 YFSETQ. V lost 0 bases to trimming and J lost 8 bases; unmatched junction nucleotides: 2. Unique molecular identifiers were incorporated into the prepared TCRbeta library. MiXCR, run by TCRdb on the PCR reads, gives a single entry per CDR3 protein. The table records around 700,000 distinct CDR3 sequences, less than 15% of them present only once. Study-level points and caveats: Once a year had passed after transplant, T-cell counts and diversity came mostly from newly produced T cells. Several hundred expanded graft clones reportedly gave rise to the alpha-beta T cells present about two months after transplant. Surviving recipient T cells and thymic progenitors produced the high day-60 TCRbeta diversity seen in some patients.

Specimen: PBMCs, collected before TCRalphabeta/CD19-depleted stem cell transplant. V gene TRBV5-1 combines with J gene TRBJ2-1; 13 bases are shared with TRBD2. This clonotype was obtained from a girl under 10 years old with congenital amegakaryocytic thrombocytopenia, due to receive a stem cell transplant. As DNA, the CDR3 is TGCGCCAGCAGCTTGGGGACTAGCGGGAGTTATGAGCAGTTCTTC. This sequence encodes CASSLGTSGSYEQFF. Looking up the rest from reference TRBV5-1 and TRBJ2-1 gives the full variable domain: KAGVTQTPRYLIKTRGQQVTLSCSPISGHRSVSWYQQTPGQGLQFLFEYFSETQRNKGNFPGRFSGRQFSNSRSEMNVSTLELGDSALYLCASSLGTSGSYEQFFGPGTRLTVL.